These T cell receptor beta chains were read from a single sample in a study of blood T cell repertoires in COVID-19. Using immunoSEQ multiplex PCR, the repertoire was profiled, and TCRdb retains in-frame clones only, with some absent. There are over 350,000 clones in the sample; just over 85% occur only once, and over 1.1% lies in the top ten. The sequencing sample was made of peripheral blood. These receptors were taken from a woman aged 25 to 45 with active or convalescent COVID-19. CDR3s leave out the opening cysteine and the closing phenylalanine or tryptophan. Each record gives: CDR3 protein, J gene, V gene.

CDR3aa: ASSYSQFGYT
j_gene: TRBJ1-2
v_gene: TRBV6-2/TRBV6-3

CDR3aa: ASSLFRSNTEAF
j_gene: TRBJ1-1
v_gene: TRBV27

CDR3aa: ASSLPFTGNNGYT
j_gene: TRBJ1-2
v_gene: TRBV5-6

CDR3aa: ASSRRAGLRDTQY
j_gene: TRBJ2-3
v_gene: TRBV7-9

CDR3aa: ASSLDDRGANYGYT
j_gene: TRBJ1-2
v_gene: TRBV7-6

CDR3aa: ASSLGASGLTGELF
j_gene: TRBJ2-2
v_gene: TRBV11-2

CDR3aa: ASSPPSSYEQY
j_gene: TRBJ2-7
v_gene: TRBV18

CDR3aa: ASSFSNSGNTIY
j_gene: TRBJ1-3
v_gene: TRBV5-8

CDR3aa: ASSQDVSTGAQY
j_gene: TRBJ2-3
v_gene: TRBV3-1/TRBV3-2

CDR3aa: ASSLTQGKEPQH
j_gene: TRBJ1-5
v_gene: TRBV5-8

CDR3aa: ASSTYKGQMNTEAF
j_gene: TRBJ1-1
v_gene: TRBV5-4

CDR3aa: ASSPVAGDFSGANVLT
j_gene: TRBJ2-6
v_gene: TRBV19

CDR3aa: ASSDHRDYSNQPQH
j_gene: TRBJ1-5
v_gene: TRBV6-1

CDR3aa: ASSQTGTSRYNEQF
j_gene: TRBJ2-1
v_gene: TRBV3-1/TRBV3-2

CDR3aa: AGGTGSNQPQH
j_gene: TRBJ1-5
v_gene: TRBV6-5

CDR3aa: ASSLYGTGGLGYT
j_gene: TRBJ1-2
v_gene: TRBV27

CDR3aa: ASSILGPIGNTEAF
j_gene: TRBJ1-1
v_gene: TRBV19

CDR3aa: ASSSGDGWANTDTQY
j_gene: TRBJ2-3
v_gene: TRBV7-8

CDR3aa: ASSLQGWGDNSPLH
j_gene: TRBJ1-6
v_gene: TRBV5-1

CDR3aa: ASSLGTGDDTEAF
j_gene: TRBJ1-1
v_gene: TRBV27

CDR3aa: ASHAGPGETQY
j_gene: TRBJ2-5
v_gene: TRBV2

CDR3aa: ASSPQGVGGNTIY
j_gene: TRBJ1-3
v_gene: TRBV18

CDR3aa: ASSSRTRGEAF
j_gene: TRBJ1-1
v_gene: TRBV6-5

CDR3aa: ASSIVAGVEQY
j_gene: TRBJ2-7
v_gene: TRBV19

CDR3aa: ASSIPGQGADEQY
j_gene: TRBJ2-7
v_gene: TRBV5-1

CDR3aa: ASSLTGVMDYGYT
j_gene: TRBJ1-2
v_gene: TRBV11-2

CDR3aa: ASTPGQTNYGYT
j_gene: TRBJ1-2
v_gene: TRBV7-8

CDR3aa: ASSLDVVSGNTIY
j_gene: TRBJ1-3
v_gene: TRBV11-2

CDR3aa: ASSQATGIGTEAF
j_gene: TRBJ1-1
v_gene: TRBV3-1/TRBV3-2

CDR3aa: ASSLGTAQETQY
j_gene: TRBJ2-5
v_gene: TRBV5-1

CDR3aa: ASKTGLNSPLH
j_gene: TRBJ1-6
v_gene: TRBV19

CDR3aa: ASSQVGLAANNEQF
j_gene: TRBJ2-1
v_gene: TRBV14

CDR3aa: SVKVGDYEQY
j_gene: TRBJ2-7
v_gene: TRBV29-1

CDR3aa: ASSLRQAAYEQY
j_gene: TRBJ2-7
v_gene: TRBV5-5

CDR3aa: ASSQVDRPGNTIY
j_gene: TRBJ1-3
v_gene: TRBV4-1

CDR3aa: ASSPGTGGDEQF
j_gene: TRBJ2-1
v_gene: TRBV2

CDR3aa: ASSIAGLTGELF
j_gene: TRBJ2-2
v_gene: TRBV19

CDR3aa: ASSQEGRGFHTIY
j_gene: TRBJ1-3
v_gene: TRBV3-1/TRBV3-2

CDR3aa: ASSPQVAGVIDEQY
j_gene: TRBJ2-7
v_gene: TRBV27

CDR3aa: ASSSLPGTSGSNEQF
j_gene: TRBJ2-1
v_gene: TRBV5-4

CDR3aa: ASSYWEGVTDGYT
j_gene: TRBJ1-2
v_gene: TRBV6-2/TRBV6-3

CDR3aa: ASSFMLGGGYTGELF
j_gene: TRBJ2-2
v_gene: TRBV5-4

CDR3aa: ASSLHGGGANTGELF
j_gene: TRBJ2-2
v_gene: TRBV6-6

CDR3aa: ASSIRERGTEAF
j_gene: TRBJ1-1
v_gene: TRBV19

CDR3aa: ASSLLAGAGDTQY
j_gene: TRBJ2-3
v_gene: TRBV7-9

CDR3aa: ASSSLTGGYNEQF
j_gene: TRBJ2-1
v_gene: TRBV5-1

CDR3aa: AWSVDRADEQY
j_gene: TRBJ2-7
v_gene: TRBV30

CDR3aa: ASSLDPAGAIGEQF
j_gene: TRBJ2-1
v_gene: TRBV11-3

CDR3aa: ASRKDRFYGYT
j_gene: TRBJ1-2
v_gene: TRBV6-5

CDR3aa: ASTPLGPGGMNTEAF
j_gene: TRBJ1-1
v_gene: TRBV19

CDR3aa: SASTATQSYEQY
j_gene: TRBJ2-7
v_gene: TRBV20-1

CDR3aa: ASRDKGLAGAGELF
j_gene: TRBJ2-2
v_gene: TRBV2

CDR3aa: ASSFLAPGTGGMNTEAF
j_gene: TRBJ1-1
v_gene: TRBV27

CDR3aa: ASSLGLGEVGELF
j_gene: TRBJ2-2
v_gene: TRBV7-9

CDR3aa: ASSLAGGGRAEAF
j_gene: TRBJ1-1
v_gene: TRBV7-8

CDR3aa: AWSEKEAALGGKLF
j_gene: TRBJ1-4
v_gene: TRBV30

CDR3aa: ASSLAGGSETQY
j_gene: TRBJ2-5
v_gene: TRBV7-9

CDR3aa: ASSLRTAGTEAF
j_gene: TRBJ1-1
v_gene: TRBV7-2

CDR3aa: AINRGTEAF
j_gene: TRBJ1-1
v_gene: TRBV10-3

CDR3aa: ASTRGGGTFTEAF
j_gene: TRBJ1-1
v_gene: TRBV19